This entry lists 5 T cell receptor beta chains sequenced from one sample in a study of blood T cell repertoires in COVID-19. Repertoires were generated with immunoSEQ multiplex PCR, while TCRdb's copy carries only in-frame clones and drops some. This table has 110,000 to 150,000 clones, 65% to 80% appearing once. The sequenced sample was peripheral blood. The receptors here all came from a woman aged 60-75 years with acute or convalescent COVID-19.

V is TRBV7-2 and J is TRBJ2-7; 10 bases map to TRBD2. V shed 6 bases and J 1 base; nucleotides not matched to a gene: 6. Germline V lookup: CDR1 SGHTA, CDR2 FQGNSA. The CDR3 loop spans 15 amino acids. CDR3: CASRPTSGISYEQYF. The CDR3 bases are TGTGCCAGCAGACCTACTAGCGGGATTTCCTACGAGCAGTACTTC.

The CDR3 reads CASSLSRQGLSPLHF. The DNA of the CDR3 is TGTGCCAGCAGTTTATCGAGACAGGGGCTTTCACCCCTCCACTTT. The rearrangement joins TRBV27 to TRBJ1-6; 8 nucleotides match TRBD1. This CDR3 has 15 residues. Germline-derived CDR1 and CDR2 are MNHEY and SMNVEV (reference sequence). The V gene end was trimmed by 0 bases and the J gene end by 9 bases; junction bases not matched to a gene: 4.

The table lists this clone with a few counts. V is TRBV29-1 and J is TRBJ2-1; 12 nucleotides line up with TRBD2. Losses at the gene ends were 7 bases for V and 9 bases for J; bases not matched to a gene: 13. CDR3 length: 15 residues. Looked up from germline, CDR1 is SQVTM and CDR2 is ANQGSEA. CDR3 coding DNA: TGCAGCGGGGGTCTAGCGGGAGGGCCGTTTGGTGAGCAGTTCTTC. This sequence encodes CSGGLAGGPFGEQFF.

This clone was recorded once. This rearrangement joins TRBV4-1 to TRBJ1-2; D may be TRBD1 (6 bases). The V and J ends lost 5 bases and 7 bases respectively, with 17 bases between them. The CDR3 has 14 residues. Germline CDR1 MGHRA, CDR2 YSYEKL. The CDR3 loop reads CASSAREGDRGYTF. As DNA, the CDR3 is TGCGCCAGCAGCGCCAGGGAGGGGGACCGTGGCTACACCTTC.

This sequence joins TRBV29-1 and TRBJ2-7, with a weak D call TRBD1 (5 bases). The CDR3 is made up of 14 amino acids. Between the trimmed V and J ends, which lost 8 bases and 2 bases, there was a span of 19 bases. Germline V gives CDR1 SQVTM, CDR2 ANQGSEA. This CDR3 reads CSIPNEGAPYEQYF. CDR3 coding DNA: TGCAGCATACCCAACGAAGGGGCCCCCTACGAGCAGTACTTC.